The 27 T cell receptor beta chains in this list originate from one sample, sequenced in a study of cytomegalovirus exposure and HLA in healthy donors. Libraries were prepared by immunoSEQ multiplex PCR; TCRdb keeps only in-frame clonotypes and omits some of them. Altogether about 49,000 clones are present, around 94% being singletons, with the ten largest covering around 8%. The sequenced sample was PBMCs. The receptors here all came from a woman between 18 and 30 years old in good health and CMV-seropositive.

The chain recombines TRBV28 with TRBJ2-1; 12 bases are shared with TRBD2. Trimming at V came to 5 bases and at J to 7 bases, leaving 12 bases not matched to a gene. CDR3 length equals 17 residues. Germline loops: CDR1 MDHEN, CDR2 SYDVKM. The CDR3 is CASSPPGVLAGGNEQFF. The CDR3 nucleotides read TGTGCCAGCAGTCCTCCGGGGGTTCTAGCGGGGGGGAATGAGCAGTTCTTC.

The chain is built from TRBV7-8 and TRBJ2-3, with 7 bases fitting TRBD2. The CDR3 totals 17 residues. Germline lookup yields CDR1 SGHVS and CDR2 FQNEAQ. V lost 6 bases and J lost 0; bases outside the gene matches: 12. This CDR3 reads CASRRARDYPSTDTQYF. The CDR3 coding sequence is TGTGCCAGCAGGAGAGCGAGGGACTACCCTAGCACAGATACGCAGTATTTT. Full variable domain (rest looked up from reference TRBV7-8 and TRBJ2-3): GAGVSQSPRYKVAKRGQDVALRCDPISGHVSLFWYQQALGQGPEFLTYFQNEAQLDKSGLPSDRFFAERPEGSVSTLKIQRTQQEDSAVYLCASRRARDYPSTDTQYFGPGTRLTVL.

This clone occurred once. The chain links TRBV28 to TRBJ2-5; TRBD1 might be the D (6 bases). CDR1 is MDHEN, CDR2 SYDVKM, per germline. Trimming cost V 5 bases and J 2 bases, with 12 bases left between them. The CDR3 is made up of 14 amino acids. The chain's CDR3 is CASSNRDIQETQYF. The CDR3 bases are TGTGCCAGCAGTAACAGGGACATACAAGAGACCCAGTACTTC. Full variable domain (remainder filled in from reference TRBV28 and TRBJ2-5): DVKVTQSSRYLVKRTGEKVFLECVQDMDHENMFWYRQDPGLGLRLIYFSYDVKMKEKGDIPEGYSVSREKKERFSLILESASTNQTSMYLCASSNRDIQETQYFGPGTRLLVL.

This clone was counted a single time. The chain is built from TRBV4-3 and TRBJ2-7, with D possibly matching TRBD1 (8 bases). Germline loops: CDR1 LGHNA, CDR2 YSLEER. V gave up 2 bases and J gave up 1 base, with 12 bases separating them. CDR3 size: 15 residues. The CDR3 loop is CASSQLQGGSYEQYF. The CDR3 nucleotides are TGCGCCAGCAGCCAACTACAGGGGGGGTCCTACGAGCAGTACTTC.

This chain links TRBV7-2 with TRBJ2-7; 7 bases agree with TRBD1. After removal of 5 bases from V and 1 base from J, the junction contained 8 bases not matched to a gene. The CDR3 runs to 15 residues. Germline V CDR1 and CDR2: SGHTA, FQGNSA. The CDR3 is CASSAFPGQSYEQYF. The CDR3 DNA follows: TGTGCCAGCAGCGCCTTTCCGGGACAGTCCTACGAGCAGTACTTC.

The chain couples TRBV7-9 to TRBJ1-2; unclear D gene. The CDR3 covers 12 residues. Germline CDR1 reads SEHNR; CDR2 reads FQNEAQ (reference sequence). Trimming took 2 bases from V and 8 from J, leaving 9 bases between them. The CDR3 bases are TGTGCCAGCAGCTTAAATGACATAGGCTACACCTTC. This sequence encodes CASSLNDIGYTF.

J is TRBJ2-3 and V is TRBV28, with 9 nucleotides matching TRBD1. This CDR3 region has 15 residues. Germline-derived CDR1 and CDR2 are MDHEN and SYDVKM. Germline trimming cut 7 bases from V and 0 bases from J; bases unmatched to any gene: 5. The CDR3 DNA follows: TGTGCCAGCAAAACAGGGGGCACTAGCACAGATACGCAGTATTTT. Translating it yields CASKTGGTSTDTQYF.

This clone was picked up one time. The rearrangement uses TRBV5-1 and TRBJ2-5, with 14 nucleotides matching TRBD2. J lost 3 bases, V lost 4 bases, and 14 bases had no gene match. The CDR3 is 19 amino acids. Germline lookup yields CDR1 SGHRS and CDR2 YFSETQ. The CDR3 loop reads CASSVTSGLAGEGEETQYF. Here the CDR3 DNA reads TGCGCCAGCAGCGTGACATCGGGACTAGCGGGAGAGGGGGAAGAGACCCAGTACTTC. Combining the CDR3 with reference TRBV5-1 and TRBJ2-5 gives the whole variable domain KAGVTQTPRYLIKTRGQQVTLSCSPISGHRSVSWYQQTPGQGLQFLFEYFSETQRNKGNFPGRFSGRQFSNSRSEMNVSTLELGDSALYLCASSVTSGLAGEGEETQYFGPGTRLLVL.

The chain combines TRBV7-9 with TRBJ1-2, with 11 nucleotides matching TRBD1. CDR1 and CDR2 from the germline V gene are SEHNR and FQNEAQ (reference sequence). The CDR3 extends over 16 amino acids. After removal of 7 bases from V and 6 bases from J, the junction contained 13 bases not matched to a gene. This CDR3 is CASNSNRGQGEDGYTF. CDR3 nucleotide sequence: TGTGCCAGCAATTCGAATCGGGGACAGGGGGAGGATGGCTACACCTTC.

The sample holds one count of this clone. The chain is built from TRBV7-6 and TRBJ2-1, with D possibly matching TRBD2 (5 bases). The V end was cut by 5 bases, the J end by 7 bases, with 12 bases between. The V gene's germline CDR1 is SGHVS and CDR2 FNYEAQ. This CDR3 contains 13 residues. CDR3 sequence: CASSPGGVNEQFF. CDR3 bases: TGTGCCAGCAGCCCTGGAGGTGTAAATGAGCAGTTCTTC.

This chain links TRBV27 with TRBJ1-5, with a tentative D call TRBD1 (5 bases). The CDR3 sequence is 12 residues long. In germline, CDR1 is MNHEY, CDR2 SMNVEV (reference sequence). Trimming pared 9 bases from V and 6 bases from J, leaving 12 bases between. CDR3 region: CASKRGSQPQHF. CDR3 bases: TGTGCCAGTAAAAGGGGAAGTCAGCCCCAGCATTTT.

V usage is TRBV11-2 and J usage is TRBJ2-1; the D gene is possibly TRBD2 (5 bases). Per germline, CDR1 SGHAT and CDR2 FQNNGV. The CDR3 contains 15 residues. V dropped 1 base and J dropped 0 bases, with 7 bases sitting between them. In nucleotides, the CDR3 is TGTGCCAGCAGCTTAGGCGGGCCCTCCTACAATGAGCAGTTCTTC. This gives the protein CASSLGGPSYNEQFF.

This chain uses TRBV7-9 with TRBJ1-1, with a possible D match to TRBD1 (5 bases). Germline assignment: CDR1 SEHNR and CDR2 FQNEAQ (reference sequence). V was clipped by 1 base and J by 2 bases, with 14 bases between them. CDR3 size: 16 residues. DNA of the CDR3: TGTGCCAGCAGCTTAGGTCAAGTCAGGGCCAACACTGAAGCTTTCTTT. Amino acid sequence: CASSLGQVRANTEAFF. Full variable domain (remainder filled in from reference TRBV7-9 and TRBJ1-1): DTGVSQNPRHKITKRGQNVTFRCDPISEHNRLYWYRQTLGQGPEFLTYFQNEAQLEKSRLLSDRFSAERPKGSFSTLEIQRTEQGDSAMYLCASSLGQVRANTEAFFGQGTRLTVV.

The genes are TRBV5-1 and TRBJ2-2, with TRBD2 identical over 13 bases. J lost 0 bases, V lost 2 bases, and 4 bases had no gene match. Germline lookup yields CDR1 SGHRS and CDR2 YFSETQ. CDR3 length equals 18 residues. CDR3 residues: CASSFTGTSGTNTGELFF. The CDR3 DNA is TGCGCCAGCAGCTTCACCGGGACTAGCGGGACGAACACCGGGGAGCTGTTTTTT.

V is TRBV6-5 and J is TRBJ2-1; TRBD1 matches 9 bases. The CDR3 has 16 residues. The V gene end was trimmed by 4 bases and the J gene end by 6 bases; junction bases not matched to a gene: 10. The germline V gene encodes CDR1 MNHEY and CDR2 SVGAGI. CDR3 DNA sequence: TGTGCCAGCAGTTCCTTCACCGGGACAGGGCGCAATGAGCAGTTCTTC. It specifies CASSSFTGTGRNEQFF.

The chain combines TRBV28 with TRBJ2-1; D unclear. Germline loops: CDR1 MDHEN, CDR2 SYDVKM. V was trimmed by 2 bases and J by 5 bases, leaving 7 bases between them. This CDR3 region has 13 residues. CDR3 in amino acids: CASSLSRNNEQFF. For the CDR3, the DNA is TGTGCCAGCAGTTTAAGCAGGAACAATGAGCAGTTCTTC.

The chain has TRBV7-2 and TRBJ1-1; D gene ambiguous. Germline loops: CDR1 SGHTA, CDR2 FQGNSA. CDR3 length: 13 residues. Trimming cost V 5 bases and J 4 bases, with 11 bases left between them. CDR3 nucleotides: TGTGCCAGCAGCCCCCCCCCGGGCACTGAAGCTTTCTTT. It yields the protein CASSPPPGTEAFF.

J is TRBJ2-3 and V is TRBV10-3; 13 bases map to TRBD2. The CDR3 runs 17 residues. V dropped 5 bases and J dropped 4; count of bases not matched to a gene: 9. CDR1 and CDR2 (germline): ENHRY, SYGVKD. The CDR3 protein is CAISPHGLAGASDTQYF. CDR3 nucleotide sequence: TGTGCCATCAGTCCTCATGGACTAGCGGGAGCGTCAGATACGCAGTATTTT.

V is TRBV9 and J is TRBJ2-7, with D possibly TRBD2 on 5 matching bases. The CDR3 is 14 residues long. The germline V gene encodes CDR1 SGDLS and CDR2 YYNGEE. Trimming left V 2 bases short and J 0 bases short, with 9 bases between. The CDR3 coding sequence is TGTGCCAGCAGCGTTGGTGGGAGCTCCTACGAGCAGTACTTC. Protein: CASSVGGSSYEQYF.

This chain connects TRBV5-1 to TRBJ1-4; 7 bases are a match to TRBD1. CDR3 length: 14 amino acids. Germline-derived CDR1 and CDR2 are SGHRS and YFSETQ. The V gene end was trimmed by 4 bases and the J gene end by 2 bases; junction bases not matched to a gene: 2. CDR3 DNA sequence: TGCGCCAGCAGCAGGGACAGTACTAATGAAAAACTGTTTTTT. Its protein product is CASSRDSTNEKLFF.

This sequence joins TRBV4-2 and TRBJ1-2; perhaps TRBD1 as D (6 bases). The V gene lost 2 bases and the J gene lost 3 bases, with 10 bases spanning the gap. The germline CDR1 and CDR2 sequences are LGHNA and YNFKEQ. CDR3 length: 14 amino acids. CDR3 sequence: CASSQLTGYYGYTF. The CDR3 DNA is TGTGCCAGCAGCCAACTAACAGGGTACTATGGCTACACCTTC.

V gene TRBV6-5 combines with J gene TRBJ2-1, with TRBD1 identical over 10 bases. The ends lost 10 bases at V and 6 bases at J; junction bases unmatched: 9. CDR3 length equals 14 residues. Looked up from germline, CDR1 is MNHEY and CDR2 is SVGAGI. CDR3 residues: CATLDRGPANEQFF. CDR3 bases: TGTGCCACTTTAGACAGGGGGCCCGCCAATGAGCAGTTCTTC.

This chain links TRBV30 with TRBJ2-7, with 7 bases fitting TRBD2. Germline CDR1 and CDR2: GTSNPN and SVGIG (reference sequence). The CDR3 is made up of 15 amino acids. Trimming took 0 bases from V and 6 from J; bases not matched to a gene: 11. The CDR3, as DNA: TGTGCCTGGAGTGTAGTGGCGGGAGAGGTAGGCGAGCAGTACTTC. The encoded protein is CAWSVVAGEVGEQYF.

The genes are TRBV4-3 and TRBJ2-1; D not certain. Per the germline V gene, CDR1 is LGHNA and CDR2 is YSLEER. The CDR3 is 17 residues long. V was cut by 0 bases and J by 1 base, with 13 bases left in between. The CDR3 loop reads CASSQDLESKSYNEQFF. CDR3 bases: TGCGCCAGCAGCCAAGATTTGGAGAGTAAATCCTACAATGAGCAGTTCTTC.

This chain connects TRBV15 to TRBJ1-4; TRBD1 matches 9 bases. The CDR3 is made up of 15 amino acids. CDR1 LNHNV and CDR2 YYDKDF come from the germline V gene (reference sequence). Trimming at V came to 3 bases and at J to 7 bases, leaving 6 bases not matched to a gene. The CDR3 here is CATSSSGTGREKLFF. CDR3 coding DNA: TGTGCCACCAGCAGCTCCGGGACAGGGCGTGAAAAACTGTTTTTT.

The V and J genes are TRBV2 and TRBJ2-2, with TRBD2 matching 11 bases. V dropped 6 bases and J dropped 3; count of bases not matched to a gene: 9. Germline V CDR1 and CDR2: SNHLY, FYNNEI. This CDR3 region has 17 residues. As DNA, the CDR3 is TGTGCCAGCAGAGCGTTTATAGCGGGAGGGTACACCGGGGAGCTGTTTTTT. Translated: CASRAFIAGGYTGELFF.

V gene TRBV5-1 combines with J gene TRBJ1-4; D is undetermined. Germline CDR1 is SGHRS and CDR2 is YFSETQ. Trimming shortened V by 4 bases and J by 0 bases, and 13 bases separated the two germline ends. The CDR3 sequence is 16 residues long. As DNA, the CDR3 is TGCGCCAGCAGCCTAGCTTCGACGGCAACTAATGAAAAACTGTTTTTT. It translates to CASSLASTATNEKLFF.